Below are 17 T cell receptor beta chains sequenced from a single sample in a study of blood T cell repertoires in COVID-19. The method was immunoSEQ multiplex PCR; TCRdb's version includes in-frame clones alone and lacks a portion of them. This sample has some 130,000 clones; 90% occur once, and the top ten carry approximately 3.7%. Material: peripheral blood. The receptor source for this set is a man aged 45-60 years with active COVID-19.

The rearrangement joins TRBV13 to TRBJ2-1, with 8 positions matching TRBD2. The V gene end was trimmed by 5 bases and the J gene end by 5 bases; junction bases not matched to a gene: 8. This CDR3 has 15 amino acids. Germline loops: CDR1 PRHDT, CDR2 FYEKMQ (reference sequence). The CDR3 DNA reads TGTGCCAGCAGCACACGGACTAGCTTCAACAATGAGCAGTTCTTC. This gives the protein CASSTRTSFNNEQFF. The entire variable domain, with the rest obtained from reference TRBV13 and TRBJ2-1, is as follows: AAGVIQSPRHLIKEKRETATLKCYPIPRHDTVYWYQQGPGQDPQFLISFYEKMQSDKGSIPDRFSAQQFSDYHSELNMSSLELGDSALYFCASSTRTSFNNEQFFGPGTRLTVL.

This chain uses TRBV15 with TRBJ2-1; 7 bases align to TRBD2. The V segment lost 0 bases and the J segment 4 bases; nucleotides outside the gene matches: 9. This CDR3 has 17 residues. Germline CDR1 reads LNHNV; CDR2 reads YYDKDF (reference sequence). The CDR3 is CATSRERGSGYYNEQFF. Here the CDR3 DNA reads TGTGCCACCAGCAGAGAACGAGGTAGCGGGTATTACAATGAGCAGTTCTTC.

The genes are TRBV2 and TRBJ2-5; 7 bases match TRBD1. Germline V CDR1 and CDR2: SNHLY, FYNNEI. J was trimmed by 4 bases and V by 10 bases; bases with no gene match: 12. The CDR3 consists of 14 residues. For the CDR3, the DNA is TGTGCCACCCAGGGGGTGGGGCCCAGAGAGACCCAGTACTTC. It translates to CATQGVGPRETQYF.

This clone was picked up many times. This chain links TRBV6-6 with TRBJ1-3, with D perhaps matching TRBD1 (5 bases). The length of the CDR3 is 13 residues. Germline CDR1 and CDR2: MNHNY and SVGAGI (reference sequence). Between the trimmed V and J ends, which lost 6 bases and 3 bases, there was a span of 9 bases. CDR3 loop: CASSETVGNTIYF. The DNA of the CDR3 is TGTGCCAGCAGCGAGACAGTTGGAAACACCATATATTTT.

This clone was seen only a few times. The rearrangement joins TRBV2 to TRBJ1-2, with D tentatively TRBD1 (5 bases). V shed 6 bases and J shed 8 bases, with 13 bases lying between them. The CDR3 length is 12 residues. Looked up from germline, CDR1 is SNHLY and CDR2 is FYNNEI. The CDR3 DNA sequence: TGTGCCAGCAGGTCAGGGCCTAGGGGCTACACCTTC. Translation: CASRSGPRGYTF.

The rearrangement joins TRBV24-1 to TRBJ1-2, with a tentative D call TRBD1 (5 bases). This CDR3 is built from 13 residues. In germline, CDR1 is KGHDR, CDR2 SFDVKD. Trimming pared 5 bases from V and 1 base from J, leaving 7 bases between. The chain's CDR3 is CATSVQDNYGYTF. As DNA, the CDR3 is TGTGCCACCAGTGTACAGGATAACTATGGCTACACCTTC.

CDR3 protein: CASSPGQTYEQYF. In DNA form, the CDR3 reads TGTGCCAGTAGTCCTGGACAGACCTACGAGCAGTACTTC. V is TRBV19 and J is TRBJ2-7, with a tentative D call TRBD1 (6 bases). Germline values: CDR1 LNHDA, CDR2 SQIVND (reference sequence). The CDR3 is made up of 13 amino acids. Trimming took 5 bases from V and 2 from J, leaving 10 bases between them.

The genes are TRBV19 and TRBJ2-5; TRBD2 agrees at 7 bases. The CDR3 is made up of 15 amino acids. Unmatched junction bases numbered 6, after V lost 5 bases and J lost 0 bases. Germline loops: CDR1 LNHDA, CDR2 SQIVND (reference sequence). The CDR3 DNA reads TGTGCCAGTAGTTCCCGACTAGCTTACCAAGAGACCCAGTACTTC. Protein product: CASSSRLAYQETQYF.

The chain links TRBV9 to TRBJ1-2; D is unresolved. This CDR3 region has 12 residues. Germline lookup yields CDR1 SGDLS and CDR2 YYNGEE. V lost 3 bases and J 11 bases, leaving 14 bases between the germline ends. CDR3 nucleotides: TGTGCCAGCAGCGCCGAGGCAGATCAATACACCTTC. It codes for CASSAEADQYTF.

CDR3 coding DNA: TGTGCCAGCAGTTTCCAGGGCGCAGATACGCAGTATTTT. Translating gives CASSFQGADTQYF. The rearrangement uses TRBV12-3 or TRBV12-4 and TRBJ2-3; the D gene is possibly TRBD1 (5 bases). This CDR3 region has 13 residues. V lost 3 bases and J 4 bases, leaving 8 bases between the germline ends.

The V call is TRBV7-6, the J call TRBJ2-1; 7 bases fit TRBD2. V was clipped by 1 base and J by 10 bases; unmatched bases: 10. The CDR3 length is 15 residues. Germline lookup yields CDR1 SGHVS and CDR2 FNYEAQ. The CDR3 loop is CASSLGTRGLAEQFF. For the CDR3, the DNA is TGTGCCAGCAGCTTAGGGACTAGGGGCCTAGCCGAGCAGTTCTTC.

The chain carries TRBV6-5 and TRBJ2-1, with 10 bases matching TRBD2. J was trimmed by 4 bases and V by 10 bases; bases with no gene match: 10. This CDR3 contains 15 residues. Germline V gives CDR1 MNHEY, CDR2 SVGAGI. The CDR3 sequence: CATTFPAGGYNEQFF. The CDR3 nucleotides read TGTGCCACCACTTTTCCAGCGGGGGGGTACAATGAGCAGTTCTTC.

The chain recombines TRBV18 with TRBJ1-1; TRBD1 is a possible D gene (6 bases). CDR1 is KGHSH and CDR2 is LQKENI in the germline V gene. The length of the CDR3 is 17 residues. V lost 4 bases to trimming and J lost 0 bases, with 18 bases between them. The CDR3 sequence is CASSLKQGTEMNTEAFF. In nucleotides, the CDR3 is TGTGCCAGCTCACTAAAACAGGGTACGGAGATGAACACTGAAGCTTTCTTT.

The V and J genes are TRBV2 and TRBJ1-5; unclear D gene. From germline, CDR1 is SNHLY and CDR2 FYNNEI. This CDR3 has 13 amino acids. Trimming stripped 7 bases from V and 0 bases from J, with 7 bases between. This CDR3 reads CASTLYSNQPQHF. In DNA, the CDR3 is TGTGCCAGCACCTTATATAGCAATCAGCCCCAGCATTTT.

As DNA, the CDR3 is TGCGCCAGCAGCCAAGGGCGGCAGCAAGAGACCCAGTACTTC. Translated: CASSQGRQQETQYF. The chain is built from TRBV4-1 and TRBJ2-5; D uncertain. The CDR3 runs 14 residues. Looked up from germline, CDR1 is MGHRA and CDR2 is YSYEKL. V shed 1 base and J shed 2 bases, with 8 bases lying between them.

The chain carries TRBV2 and TRBJ2-1; D gene unclear. The V and J ends lost 4 bases and 5 bases respectively, with 12 bases between them. Germline CDR1 SNHLY, CDR2 FYNNEI. The length of the CDR3 is 14 residues. The CDR3, as DNA: TGTGCCAGCAGTGGGAGACTGGTGGACAATGAGCAGTTCTTC. Its protein product is CASSGRLVDNEQFF.

The chain combines TRBV4-1 with TRBJ1-6, with unresolved D. The ends were cut back, 0 bases at V and 0 bases at J, with 9 bases in the middle. Germline V lookup: CDR1 MGHRA, CDR2 YSYEKL. CDR3 length: 17 amino acids. CDR3 amino acids: CASSQDSTVSYNSPLHF. DNA of the CDR3: TGCGCCAGCAGCCAAGATTCTACGGTCTCCTATAATTCACCCCTCCACTTT.